This TCR beta chain is drawn from a study of beta chain features in type 1 diabetes (dated by TCRdb to the late 2010s). Concerning the study at large: Patients and healthy donors did not differ in mean age, gender distribution, total cell number or subset yield. In the study, recently diagnosed type 1 diabetes patients and matched healthy donors were compared on the TCRB repertoires of their sorted circulating CD4+ T cell subsets. Naive and central memory subsets were obtained from all 30 or so donors, but regulatory and stem cell-like memory subsets were isolated from only 8 patients and about 8 healthy donors. A total of 107,917,701 sorted cells were examined across all samples, and the number of cells per subset was strongly correlated with RNA yield. The research as a whole found: Shorter templates might be favored by PCR, yet because patient and control samples were amplified and corrected together, any such skew would affect both groups equally. Naive, central memory and regulatory TCRB repertoires appeared to be more similar among patients than among healthy donors. Sequencing cDNA rather than genomic DNA could over-represent highly expressing activated cells, although activation and CD3 levels did not differ between groups. At VDJ recombination sites, type 1 diabetes patients had fewer insertions and more deleted nucleotides, which implies abnormalities in thymic rearrangement. Because small numbers of individuals were included in the HLA sub-analyses, any influence of HLA type on TCRB rearrangement was left unresolved. Type 1 diabetes patients showed a moderate but significant shortening of TCRB CDR3 length in all four CD4+ subsets.

The High Capacity cDNA Reverse Transcription Kit was used to reverse transcribe all of the isolated RNA, meaning that expressed TCRB transcripts were what got sequenced. Naive, central memory and regulatory T cell samples underwent deep immunoSEQ sequencing, averaging around 3.9 million total reads per sample. Sorted cells were lysed in RLT buffer and RNA was extracted with DNase-treated RNeasy Micro or Mini kits, depending on cell number. Each cell subset was processed separately to prevent cross-contamination, with patient and healthy donor samples processed together. TCRB sequences were amplified from cDNA with the immunoSEQ multiplex PCR, producing 87-bp fragments spanning the CDR3 region. The amplicons were sequenced using the Illumina HiSeq platform. The authors' pipeline ran thus. PCR bias was computationally corrected using synthetic template baselines, reads within Hamming distance 2 were collapsed, and singletons that could not be merged were discarded. Reads were aligned against IMGT to assign V, D and J genes, CDR3 length and insertions or deletions at six rearrangement sites. Within each subset, clonotype counts were normalized to sorted cell number, and only after that were true diversity and Gini coefficients computed with the tcR R package. The overlap coefficient, calculated on TCRB nucleotide sequences, was used to quantify repertoire sharing. Out-of-frame TCRB sequences from naive cells were analyzed as a proxy for the pre-selection repertoire. The clones in this table, taken by TCRdb from immuneACCESS, are in-frame only. Not every clone is retained; where verified, under half of the shortfall comes from an unresolved V gene, and the cause of the rest is unknown. The DNA gave D and trimming, while V, J and clone size come from that table. This sample gives about 240,000 clones in total; over 11% of them show up just once. The ten largest make up roughly 0.019% of the sample.

Concerning this clone itself: Its antigen is not yet known. No base quality values were provided; no much bigger clone lies one nucleotide off.

Each donor gave one peripheral blood draw, averaging roughly 120 mL, which was collected into heparinised tubes. A BD FACSAria II and a panel including CD45RO, CCR7, CD25, CD127, CD95 and CD27 were used to sort naive, central memory, regulatory and stem cell-like memory CD4+ T cells. Purity was above 95% for every sorted population. PBMCs were separated immediately by Lymphoprep density gradient centrifugation and were stained directly, without being cultured. So that batch effects would be minimized, each experiment stained and sorted samples in pairs, pairing one healthy donor with one patient. Counted from cysteine to phenylalanine, this CDR3 has 11 amino acids. The entry retains the CDR3 DNA only, 33 bases that are in frame from base 1. The germline V gene encodes CDR1 MNHEY and CDR2 SVGAGI. At the junction V is shortened by 8 bases and J by 3 bases, with 8 bases in between.

The clonotype originates from a man younger than 45 with type 1 diabetes. Material: naive CD4+ T cells from blood. Read against the paper, the sample's cell subset or site label means: true naive CD4+ T cells. The chain links TRBV6-5 with TRBJ2-7, with TRBD2 perhaps the D gene, on 6 matching bases. Here is the DNA: TGTGCCAGCTGGGGAGGCTACGAGCAGTACTTC. This gives the protein CASWGGYEQYF.